The 24 T cell receptor beta chains listed next were all sequenced from one sample in a study of neurological immune-mediated disorders. In TCRdb, the 5' RACE reads were re-called with MiXCR into one record per CDR3 protein. The sample holds 50,000 to 65,000 distinct CDR3 sequences; about 3.5% are singletons and the top ten take roughly 1.5%. Source material: PBMCs. The receptor set was obtained from a man aged 25-40 years with multiple sclerosis.

This clonotype has a count of ten or more. The gene calls are TRBV3-1 and TRBJ1-1; TRBD1 matches at 7 bases. This CDR3 contains 14 residues. The V gene end was trimmed by 4 bases and the J gene end by 4 bases; junction bases not matched to a gene: 6. CDR1 and CDR2 from the germline V gene are LGHDT and YNNKEL (reference sequence). This CDR3 reads CASSPTTGSTEAFF. Here the CDR3 DNA reads TGTGCCAGCAGCCCCACGACAGGGAGCACTGAAGCTTTCTTT.

This clonotype was observed many times. The rearrangement uses TRBV11-2 and TRBJ2-7; D perhaps matches TRBD2 (5 bases). The CDR3 sequence is 15 residues long. V shed 1 base and J shed 5 bases, with 15 bases lying between them. The germline V gene encodes CDR1 SGHAT and CDR2 FQNNGV. The CDR3 DNA reads as TGTGCCAGCAGCTTAGTTCCTACTGCGGGCGACGAGCAGTACTTC. Its protein product is CASSLVPTAGDEQYF.

This clonotype showed up many times. V gene TRBV7-9 combines with J gene TRBJ2-5, with D unclear. CDR3 length: 15 amino acids. Looked up from germline, CDR1 is SEHNR and CDR2 is FQNEAQ (reference sequence). Trimming stripped 0 bases from V and 0 bases from J, with 8 bases between. CDR3 in DNA: TGTGCCAGCAGCTTAGCGGCAGGACACCAAGAGACCCAGTACTTC. Amino acid sequence: CASSLAAGHQETQYF. Combining the CDR3 with reference TRBV7-9 and TRBJ2-5 gives the whole variable domain DTGVSQNPRHKITKRGQNVTFRCDPISEHNRLYWYRQTLGQGPEFLTYFQNEAQLEKSRLLSDRFSAERPKGSFSTLEIQRTEQGDSAMYLCASSLAAGHQETQYFGPGTRLLVL.

This clonotype was counted at least ten times. The chain links TRBV6-6 to TRBJ2-7; 7 nucleotides match TRBD1. Unmatched junction bases numbered 8, after V lost 7 bases and J lost 2 bases. CDR3 length: 14 residues. CDR1 is MNHNY and CDR2 is SVGAGI in the germline V gene (reference sequence). The CDR3 nucleotides are TGTGCCAGCACCAACCGACAGGGAACCTACGAGCAGTACTTC. Translated: CASTNRQGTYEQYF.

This clonotype was counted at least ten times. V and J are TRBV12-3 or TRBV12-4 and TRBJ1-1; no definite D call. This CDR3 has 13 residues. V lost 8 bases and J lost 4, with 14 bases in between. CDR3 loop: CASLRAVRTEAFF. In DNA form, the CDR3 reads TGTGCCAGCCTCCGTGCAGTCCGCACTGAAGCTTTCTTT.

Ten or more counts support this clonotype. The junction differs from germline at one of its ends, possibly a read error. This chain connects TRBV9 to TRBJ1-6; no definite D call. The germline gives CDR1 SGDLS, CDR2 YYNGEE. The CDR3 runs to 13 residues. The CDR3 protein is CASSVGRESPLNF. CDR3 nucleotides: TGTGCCAGCAGCGTAGGAAGGGAGTCACCCCTCAACTTT.

This clonotype was counted ten times or more. The gene calls are TRBV12-3 or TRBV12-4 and TRBJ1-5; 8 nucleotides align to TRBD1. The CDR3 extends over 13 amino acids. The junction had 10 bases not matched to a gene; V was cut back by 9 bases and J by 9 bases. CDR3 sequence (DNA): TGTGCCAGTGGAGGGGGACAGGTTTTGCCCCAGCATTTT. Translating it yields CASGGGQVLPQHF.

There are many counts of this clonotype. The rearrangement joins TRBV5-7 to TRBJ2-5; no firm D call. TRBV5-7 is treated as an ORF (open reading frame) with a function not yet certain. This CDR3 contains 15 residues. V lost 0 bases, J lost 1 base, and 10 bases lay in between. The CDR3 spells CASSLDARGQETQYF. As DNA, the CDR3 is TGTGCCAGCAGCTTGGATGCCCGAGGCCAAGAGACCCAGTACTTC.

This clonotype occurred many times. The V gene is TRBV20-1, the J gene TRBJ2-4; possible D gene TRBD2, 6 bases. In germline, CDR1 is DFQATT, CDR2 SNEGSKA (reference sequence). Trimming stripped 6 bases from V and 8 bases from J, with 17 bases between. This CDR3 has 13 amino acids. CDR3 nucleotide sequence: TGCAGTGCAAAGAGACTAGGAGCCGACATTCAGTACTTC. As protein: CSAKRLGADIQYF.

This clonotype has a count of ten or more. An end of the junction differs from the germline gene, which may be a read error. The chain uses TRBV20-1 and TRBJ1-2; D is unclear. The CDR3 is 12 amino acids. Germline-derived CDR1 and CDR2 are DFQATT and SNEGSKA (reference sequence). Here the CDR3 DNA reads TGCAGTGCTGGAGACAATACCTATGGCTACACCTTC. Translation: CSAGDNTYGYTF.

This clonotype occurred many times. The rearrangement links TRBV5-5 to TRBJ2-5, with 8 bases aligning to TRBD1. Unmatched junction bases numbered 12, after V lost 9 bases and J lost 5 bases. Looked up from germline, CDR1 is SGHKS and CDR2 is YYEKEE (reference sequence). There are 14 residues in the CDR3. The DNA for the CDR3 is TGTGCCACCCAGGGGGCAGAGAAGAGGGAGACCCAGTACTTC. The encoded protein is CATQGAEKRETQYF. The full variable domain, with the rest looked up from reference TRBV5-5 and TRBJ2-5, is DAGVTQSPTHLIKTRGQQVTLRCSPISGHKSVSWYQQVLGQGPQFIFQYYEKEERGRGNFPDRFSARQFPNYSSELNVNALLLGDSALYLCATQGAEKRETQYFGPGTRLLVL.

This clonotype showed up many times. The CDR3 bases are TGCGCCAGCAGTGAGTTGTCAGCGAATCAGCCCCAGCATTTT. Its protein product is CASSELSANQPQHF. The chain couples TRBV10-2 to TRBJ1-5; the D is unclear. V lost 1 base and J lost 4, with 8 bases in between. CDR3 length: 14 residues. The germline CDR1 and CDR2 sequences are WSHSY and SAAADI.

This clonotype was recorded at least ten times. The chain joins TRBV6-2 or TRBV6-3 to TRBJ1-4; D is unresolved. From germline, CDR1 is MNHEY and CDR2 SVGEGT. The CDR3 is 15 amino acids. V gave up 5 bases and J gave up 8 bases, with 18 bases separating them. CDR3 protein: CASSHRLGLGEKLFF. Here the CDR3 DNA reads TGTGCCAGCAGTCATCGTCTAGGGCTCGGGGAAAAACTGTTTTTT.

This clonotype was seen ten or more times. The V call is TRBV7-3, the J call TRBJ2-3; 8 bases agree with TRBD2. The germline V gene has CDR1 SGHTA and CDR2 FQGTGA. This CDR3 has 15 amino acids. V lost 1 base, J lost 6 bases, and 6 bases stayed unmatched. CDR3 region: CASSLSGGRSDTQYF. The CDR3 DNA follows: TGTGCCAGCAGCTTAAGCGGGGGGCGGTCGGATACGCAGTATTTT.

This clonotype has ten or more counts. The CDR3 DNA reads as TGCGCCAGCAGCCCTGGATCCCCAGATACGCAGTATTTT. Protein: CASSPGSPDTQYF. V usage is TRBV5-1 and J usage is TRBJ2-3; D not resolved. This CDR3 spans 13 amino acids. The germline gives CDR1 SGHRS, CDR2 YFSETQ. The germline V and J ends were trimmed by 4 bases and 4 bases, with 10 bases remaining between them.

This clonotype was counted many times. The chain carries TRBV5-5 and TRBJ2-1; the D is unclear. From germline, CDR1 is SGHKS and CDR2 YYEKEE (reference sequence). The germline V and J ends were trimmed by 4 bases and 8 bases, with 16 bases remaining between them. The CDR3 has 14 residues. The CDR3 loop reads CASSGGPLVDEQFF. CDR3 DNA sequence: TGTGCCAGCAGCGGCGGCCCTCTCGTCGATGAGCAGTTCTTC.

This clonotype has at least ten counts. This chain links TRBV7-6 with TRBJ2-7; the match to TRBD2 covers 13 bases. The V segment lost 3 bases and the J segment 5 bases; nucleotides outside the gene matches: 4. CDR3 size: 15 residues. Germline-derived CDR1 and CDR2 are SGHVS and FNYEAQ. CDR3 in DNA: TGTGCCAGCAGCTTCGGACTAGCGGGAGACCACGAGCAGTACTTC. It yields the protein CASSFGLAGDHEQYF.

In its sample, this clonotype was seen many times. The genes are TRBV5-1 and TRBJ2-3; 11 bases are shared with TRBD1. Germline CDR1 and CDR2: SGHRS and YFSETQ. V trimming: 4 bases; J trimming: 3 bases; junction bases outside the gene matches: 13. The CDR3 extends over 18 amino acids. DNA for the CDR3: TGCGCCAGCAGCACCGCAAGGACAGGGGGCAAGGGGACAGATACGCAGTATTTT. It is translated as CASSTARTGGKGTDTQYF. Variable domain in full (rest from reference TRBV5-1 and TRBJ2-3): KAGVTQTPRYLIKTRGQQVTLSCSPISGHRSVSWYQQTPGQGLQFLFEYFSETQRNKGNFPGRFSGRQFSNSRSEMNVSTLELGDSALYLCASSTARTGGKGTDTQYFGPGTRLTVL.

This clonotype was detected ten times or more. The chain joins TRBV20-1 to TRBJ2-6, with 8 bases that match TRBD2. The V and J ends lost 1 base and 0 bases, in that order; junction bases with no gene match: 8. The CDR3 contains 18 residues. The germline V gene encodes CDR1 DFQATT and CDR2 SNEGSKA (reference sequence). The CDR3 DNA reads as TGCAGTGCTAGAGTTCGCGGGGGGCCAGGCTCTGGGGCCAACGTCCTGACTTTC. This translates into CSARVRGGPGSGANVLTF.

This clonotype has a count of ten or more. The CDR3 region is CSARRPTGVGEQFF. The DNA of the CDR3 is TGCAGTGCTAGACGGCCTACAGGGGTTGGAGAGCAGTTCTTC. V is TRBV20-1 and J is TRBJ2-1; 7 bases are shared with TRBD1. The junction had 11 bases not matched to a gene; V was cut back by 2 bases and J by 10 bases. Looked up from germline, CDR1 is DFQATT and CDR2 is SNEGSKA (reference sequence). This CDR3 is 14 amino acids long.

There are many counts of this clonotype. The chain joins TRBV6-5 to TRBJ2-7; D possibly uses TRBD1 or TRBD2 (6 bases each). This CDR3 is built from 15 residues. With 5 bases removed from V and 1 base from J, the gap between germline ends came to 15 bases. Germline CDR1 and CDR2: MNHEY and SVGAGI. The CDR3 nucleotides are TGTGCCAGCAGTCGAAGGGGGGACGGTTCCTACGAGCAGTACTTC. Translating it yields CASSRRGDGSYEQYF.

This clonotype is classed as medium-sized. The V call is TRBV29-1, the J call TRBJ2-3, with D perhaps given as TRBD1 or TRBD2 (5 bases each). This CDR3 is built from 11 residues. Looked up from germline, CDR1 is SQVTM and CDR2 is ANQGSEA. Trimming stripped 7 bases from V and 2 bases from J, with 7 bases between. The CDR3 reads CSGGDTDTQYF. DNA of the CDR3: TGCAGCGGAGGGGACACAGATACGCAGTATTTT.

This clonotype was recorded many times. The chain is built from TRBV20-1 and TRBJ2-3; maybe TRBD2 (5 bases). The germline V gene encodes CDR1 DFQATT and CDR2 SNEGSKA (reference sequence). The CDR3 covers 14 residues. V was trimmed by 2 bases and J by 0 bases, leaving 9 bases between them. The CDR3 DNA reads TGCAGTGCTAGAACACTAGGTAGCACAGATACGCAGTATTTT. Translation: CSARTLGSTDTQYF.

This clonotype was observed at least ten times. The chain couples TRBV6-6 to TRBJ1-1; no clear D. V was trimmed by 2 bases and J by 8 bases, leaving 6 bases between them. Germline CDR1 MNHNY, CDR2 SVGAGI (reference sequence). This CDR3 is built from 11 residues. CDR3 DNA: TGTGCCAGCAGTTACGTAGCAGAAGCTTTCTTT. This sequence encodes CASSYVAEAFF.